This TCR beta chain came from a study of CD8 T cells in Susac syndrome. Trimming shortened V by 5 bases and J by 9 bases, and 10 bases separated the two germline ends. Germline CDR1 SGHTA, CDR2 FQGTGA. The CDR3 totals 11 residues. Sequencing of TCR beta covered CD8+ and CD4+ T cells obtained from blood. Relapsing-remitting disease, either stable or active, was present in the treatment-naive patients who were the multiple sclerosis controls. Isolation of CD8+ and CD4+ T cells was performed negatively, whereas enrichment of TEMRA cells was done by FACS. RNA amounts of 0.5 to 1 ug underwent reverse transcription with random hexamers. The immunoSEQ assay covered 54 Vbeta and 13 Jbeta segments for CDR3. Using its own MiXCR run on the immunoSEQ multiplex PCR reads, TCRdb lists one record per CDR3 protein. The table shows some 52,000 distinct CDR3 sequences, with 93% occurring only once.

The sequence was obtained from a human donor with multiple sclerosis. V is TRBV7-3 and J is TRBJ1-1; D ambiguous. The sample consisted of CD8+ T cells from PBMCs. The CDR3 nucleotides are TGTGCCAGCAGCCCATCGGCTCAAGCTTTCTTT. The encoded protein is CASSPSAQAFF.